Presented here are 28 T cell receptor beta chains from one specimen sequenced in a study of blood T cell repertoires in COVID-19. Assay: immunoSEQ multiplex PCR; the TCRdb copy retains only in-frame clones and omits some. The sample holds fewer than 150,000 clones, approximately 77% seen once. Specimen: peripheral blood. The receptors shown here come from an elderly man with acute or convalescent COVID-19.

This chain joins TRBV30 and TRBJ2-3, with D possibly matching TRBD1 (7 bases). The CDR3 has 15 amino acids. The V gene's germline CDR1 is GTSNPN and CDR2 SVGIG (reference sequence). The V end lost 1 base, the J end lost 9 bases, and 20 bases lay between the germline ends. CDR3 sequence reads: CAWSGQGVWAGTQYF. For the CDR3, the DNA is TGTGCCTGGAGTGGCCAGGGGGTGTGGGCGGGAACGCAGTATTTT.

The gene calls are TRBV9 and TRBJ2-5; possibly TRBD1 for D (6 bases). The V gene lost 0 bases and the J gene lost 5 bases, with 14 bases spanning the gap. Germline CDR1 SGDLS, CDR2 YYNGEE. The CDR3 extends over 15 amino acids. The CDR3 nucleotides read TGTGCCAGCAGCGTAGGGGCCTACGACAGGGAGACCCAGTACTTC. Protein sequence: CASSVGAYDRETQYF.

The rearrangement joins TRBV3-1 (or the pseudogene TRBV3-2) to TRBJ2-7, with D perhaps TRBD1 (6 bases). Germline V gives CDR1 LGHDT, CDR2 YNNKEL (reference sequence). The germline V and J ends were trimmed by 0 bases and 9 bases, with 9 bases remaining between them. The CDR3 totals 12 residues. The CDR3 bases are TGTGCCAGCAGCCAAGATCAGGGGACGCAGTACTTC. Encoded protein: CASSQDQGTQYF.

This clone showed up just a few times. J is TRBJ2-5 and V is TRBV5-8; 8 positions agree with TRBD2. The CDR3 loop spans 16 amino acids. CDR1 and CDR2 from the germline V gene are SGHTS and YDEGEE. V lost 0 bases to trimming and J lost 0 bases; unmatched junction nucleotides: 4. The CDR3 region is CASSLEQRGYQETQYF. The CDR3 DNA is TGTGCCAGCAGCTTGGAACAGCGGGGGTACCAAGAGACCCAGTACTTC.

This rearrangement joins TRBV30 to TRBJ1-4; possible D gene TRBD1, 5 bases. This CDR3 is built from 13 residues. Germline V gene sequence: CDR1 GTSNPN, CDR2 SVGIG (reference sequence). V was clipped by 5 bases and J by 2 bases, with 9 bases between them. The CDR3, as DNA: TGTGCCTGGGCGGACAAGACTAATGAAAAACTGTTTTTT. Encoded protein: CAWADKTNEKLFF.

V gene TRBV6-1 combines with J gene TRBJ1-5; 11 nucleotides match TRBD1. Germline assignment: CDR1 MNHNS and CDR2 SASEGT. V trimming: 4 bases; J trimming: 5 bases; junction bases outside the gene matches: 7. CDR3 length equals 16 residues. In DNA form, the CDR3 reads TGTGCCAGCAGTGCTTCCGGGACAGGGGGAGATCAGCCCCAGCATTTT. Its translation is CASSASGTGGDQPQHF.

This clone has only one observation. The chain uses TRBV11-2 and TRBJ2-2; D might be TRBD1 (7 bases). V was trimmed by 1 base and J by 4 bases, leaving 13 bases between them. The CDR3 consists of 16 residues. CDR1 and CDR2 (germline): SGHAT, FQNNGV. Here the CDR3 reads CASSLGRGAGTGELFF. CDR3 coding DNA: TGTGCCAGCAGCTTAGGCAGGGGGGCTGGCACCGGGGAGCTGTTTTTT. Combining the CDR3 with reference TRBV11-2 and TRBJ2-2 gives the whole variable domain EAGVAQSPRYKIIEKRQSVAFWCNPISGHATLYWYQQILGQGPKLLIQFQNNGVVDDSQLPKDRFSAERLKGVDSTLKIQPAKLEDSAVYLCASSLGRGAGTGELFFGEGSRLTVL.

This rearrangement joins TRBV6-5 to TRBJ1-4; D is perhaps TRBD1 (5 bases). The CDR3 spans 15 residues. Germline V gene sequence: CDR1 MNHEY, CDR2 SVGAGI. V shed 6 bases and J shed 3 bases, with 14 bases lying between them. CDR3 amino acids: CASRPGSVPNEKLFF. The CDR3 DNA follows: TGTGCCAGCAGGCCAGGGTCTGTTCCTAATGAAAAACTGTTTTTT.

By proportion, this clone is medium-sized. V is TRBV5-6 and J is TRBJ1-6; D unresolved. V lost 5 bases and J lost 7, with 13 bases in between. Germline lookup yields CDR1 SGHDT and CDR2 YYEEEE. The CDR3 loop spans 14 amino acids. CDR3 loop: CASRFPGPNSPLHF. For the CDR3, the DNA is TGTGCCAGCAGATTCCCGGGTCCAAATTCACCCCTCCACTTT.

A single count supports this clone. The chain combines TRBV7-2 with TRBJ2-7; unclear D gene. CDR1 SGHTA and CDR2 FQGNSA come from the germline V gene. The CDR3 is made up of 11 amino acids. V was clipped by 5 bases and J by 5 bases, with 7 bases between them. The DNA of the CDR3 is TGTGCCAGCAGCCCAAACAACGAGCAGTACTTC. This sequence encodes CASSPNNEQYF. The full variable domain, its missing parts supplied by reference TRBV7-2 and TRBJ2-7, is GAGVSQSPSNKVTEKGKDVELRCDPISGHTALYWYRQSLGQGLEFLIYFQGNSAPDKSGLPSDRFSAERTGGSVSTLTIQRTQQEDSAVYLCASSPNNEQYFGPGTRLTVT.

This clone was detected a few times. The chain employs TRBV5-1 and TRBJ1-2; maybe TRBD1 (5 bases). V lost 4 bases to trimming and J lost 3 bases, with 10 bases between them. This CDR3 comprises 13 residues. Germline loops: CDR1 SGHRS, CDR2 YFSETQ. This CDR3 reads CASSPPGDYGYTF. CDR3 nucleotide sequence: TGCGCCAGCAGCCCCCCGGGGGACTATGGCTACACCTTC.

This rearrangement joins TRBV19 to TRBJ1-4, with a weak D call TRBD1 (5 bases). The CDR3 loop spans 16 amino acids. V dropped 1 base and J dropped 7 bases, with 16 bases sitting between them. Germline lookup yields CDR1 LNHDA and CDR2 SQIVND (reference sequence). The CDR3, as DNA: TGTGCCAGTAGTATAGCCATATCCTTTAGGGGTGAAAAACTGTTTTTT. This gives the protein CASSIAISFRGEKLFF.

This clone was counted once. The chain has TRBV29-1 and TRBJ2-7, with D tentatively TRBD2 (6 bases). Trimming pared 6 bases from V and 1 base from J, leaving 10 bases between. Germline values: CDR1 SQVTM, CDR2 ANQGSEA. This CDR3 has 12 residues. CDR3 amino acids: CSVAGNSYEQYF. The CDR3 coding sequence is TGCAGCGTCGCGGGGAATTCCTACGAGCAGTACTTC.

The CDR3 DNA reads as TGCGCCAGCAGCCCTTTAGGAGGGGTGTCCGAGCAGTACTTC. Its protein is CASSPLGGVSEQYF. The rearrangement joins TRBV5-1 to TRBJ2-7; the D gene is possibly TRBD2 (6 bases). The CDR3 is made up of 14 amino acids. CDR1 is SGHRS and CDR2 is YFSETQ in the germline V gene. V was clipped by 4 bases and J by 6 bases, with 17 bases between them.

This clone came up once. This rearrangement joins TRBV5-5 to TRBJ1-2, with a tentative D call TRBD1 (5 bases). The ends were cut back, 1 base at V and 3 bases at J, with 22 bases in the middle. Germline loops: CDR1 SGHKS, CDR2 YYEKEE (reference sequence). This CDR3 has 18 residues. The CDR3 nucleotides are TGTGCCAGCAGCTTGCGGCATCAGGGTTCCCAAATATACTATGGCTACACCTTC. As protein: CASSLRHQGSQIYYGYTF.

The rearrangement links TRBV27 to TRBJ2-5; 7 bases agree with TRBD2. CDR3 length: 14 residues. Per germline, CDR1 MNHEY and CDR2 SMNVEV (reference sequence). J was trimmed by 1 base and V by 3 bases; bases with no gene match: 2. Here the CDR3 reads CASSFRGVQETQYF. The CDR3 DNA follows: TGTGCCAGCAGTTTCCGGGGGGTCCAAGAGACCCAGTACTTC.

The CDR3 loop reads CASSQEPGVPPQHF. The CDR3 DNA reads as TGCGCCAGCAGCCAAGAGCCAGGGGTACCGCCCCAGCATTTT. V gene TRBV4-3 combines with J gene TRBJ1-5; D is perhaps TRBD1 (6 bases). V gave up 0 bases and J gave up 9 bases, with 12 bases separating them. Germline V gene data show CDR1 as LGHNA and CDR2 as YSLEER. The CDR3 has 14 amino acids.

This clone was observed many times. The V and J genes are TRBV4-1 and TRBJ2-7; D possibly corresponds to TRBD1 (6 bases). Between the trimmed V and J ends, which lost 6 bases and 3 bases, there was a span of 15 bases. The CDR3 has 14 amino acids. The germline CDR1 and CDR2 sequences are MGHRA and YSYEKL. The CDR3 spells CASRSTTGNYEQYF. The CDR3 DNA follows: TGCGCCAGCAGATCGACCACAGGGAACTACGAGCAGTACTTC.

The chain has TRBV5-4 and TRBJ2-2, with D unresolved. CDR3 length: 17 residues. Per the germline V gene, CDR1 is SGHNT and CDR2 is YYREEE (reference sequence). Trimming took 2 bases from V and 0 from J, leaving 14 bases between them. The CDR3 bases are TGTGCCAGCAGCTTTTCCTATGGCGGCACGAACACCGGGGAGCTGTTTTTT. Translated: CASSFSYGGTNTGELFF. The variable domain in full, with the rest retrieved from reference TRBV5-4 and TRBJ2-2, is ETGVTQSPTHLIKTRGQQVTLRCSSQSGHNTVSWYQQALGQGPQFIFQYYREEENGRGNFPPRFSGLQFPNYSSELNVNALELDDSALYLCASSFSYGGTNTGELFFGEGSRLTVL.

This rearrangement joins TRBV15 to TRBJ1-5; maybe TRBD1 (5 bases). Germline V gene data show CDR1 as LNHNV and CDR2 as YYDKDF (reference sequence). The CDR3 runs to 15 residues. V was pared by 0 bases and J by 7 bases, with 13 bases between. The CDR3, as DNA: TGTGCCACCAGCAGAGATGGGTCAGGGTGGCAGCCCCAGCATTTT. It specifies CATSRDGSGWQPQHF. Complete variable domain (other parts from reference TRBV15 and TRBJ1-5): DAMVIQNPRYQVTQFGKPVTLSCSQTLNHNVMYWYQQKSSQAPKLLFHYYDKDFNNEADTPDNFQSRRPNTSFCFLDIRSPGLGDTAMYLCATSRDGSGWQPQHFGDGTRLSIL.

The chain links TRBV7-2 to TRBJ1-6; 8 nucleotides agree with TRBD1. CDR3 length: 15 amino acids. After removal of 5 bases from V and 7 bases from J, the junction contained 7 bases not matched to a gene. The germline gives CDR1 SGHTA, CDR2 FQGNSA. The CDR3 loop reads CASSTYRGGNSPLHF. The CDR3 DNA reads TGTGCCAGCAGCACCTACAGGGGGGGGAATTCACCCCTCCACTTT. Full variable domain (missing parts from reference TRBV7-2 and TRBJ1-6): GAGVSQSPSNKVTEKGKDVELRCDPISGHTALYWYRQSLGQGLEFLIYFQGNSAPDKSGLPSDRFSAERTGGSVSTLTIQRTQQEDSAVYLCASSTYRGGNSPLHFGNGTRLTVT.

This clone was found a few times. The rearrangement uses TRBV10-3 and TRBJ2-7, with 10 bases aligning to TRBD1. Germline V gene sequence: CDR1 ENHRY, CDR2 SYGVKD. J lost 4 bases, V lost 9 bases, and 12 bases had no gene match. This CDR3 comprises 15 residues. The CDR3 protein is CAIATSTGGTYEQYF. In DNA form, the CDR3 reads TGTGCCATAGCTACCTCGACAGGGGGCACGTACGAGCAGTACTTC.

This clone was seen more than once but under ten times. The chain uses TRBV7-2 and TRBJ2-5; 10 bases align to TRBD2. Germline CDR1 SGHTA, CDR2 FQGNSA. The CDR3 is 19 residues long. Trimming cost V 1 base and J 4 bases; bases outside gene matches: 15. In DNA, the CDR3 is TGTGCCAGCAGCTTAGATTCCCAGCGGGGGGGCCCCTGGTTAGAGACCCAGTACTTC. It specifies CASSLDSQRGGPWLETQYF.

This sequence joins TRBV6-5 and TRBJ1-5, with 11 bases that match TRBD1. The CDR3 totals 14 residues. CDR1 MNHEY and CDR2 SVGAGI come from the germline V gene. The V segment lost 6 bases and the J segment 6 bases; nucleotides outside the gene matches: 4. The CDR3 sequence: CASRDGQGAQPQHF. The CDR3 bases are TGTGCCAGCAGGGACGGACAGGGGGCTCAGCCCCAGCATTTT.

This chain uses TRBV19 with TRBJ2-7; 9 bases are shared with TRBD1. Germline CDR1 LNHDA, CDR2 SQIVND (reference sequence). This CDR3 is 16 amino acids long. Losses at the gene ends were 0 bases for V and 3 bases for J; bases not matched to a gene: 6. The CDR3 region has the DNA TGTGCCAGTAGTATAGAAGGGACAGGGAAAAGCTACGAGCAGTACTTC. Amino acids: CASSIEGTGKSYEQYF.

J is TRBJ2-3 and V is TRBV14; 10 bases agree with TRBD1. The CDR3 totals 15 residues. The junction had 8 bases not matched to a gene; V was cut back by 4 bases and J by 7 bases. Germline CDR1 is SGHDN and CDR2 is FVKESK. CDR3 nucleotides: TGTGCCAGCAGCCCGGACAGGGGGATGGTAAATACGCAGTATTTT. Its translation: CASSPDRGMVNTQYF.

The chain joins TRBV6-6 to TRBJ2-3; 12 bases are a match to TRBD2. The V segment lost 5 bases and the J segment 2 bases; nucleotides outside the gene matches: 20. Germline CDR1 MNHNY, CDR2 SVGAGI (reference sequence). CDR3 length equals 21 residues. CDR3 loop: CASSPLAGGAFKVLITDTQYF. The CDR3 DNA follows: TGTGCCAGCAGTCCGCTAGCGGGGGGGGCGTTTAAAGTACTGATCACAGATACGCAGTATTTT.

CDR3 amino acids: CASSFGGGRQAFF. CDR3 DNA: TGTGCCAGCAGTTTTGGCGGGGGTCGGCAAGCTTTCTTT. The J gene is TRBJ1-1, the V gene TRBV27, with D possibly TRBD1 on 5 matching bases. Trimming removed 3 bases from V and 9 bases from J, with 14 bases in between. The CDR3 consists of 13 residues. Germline CDR1 and CDR2: MNHEY and SMNVEV (reference sequence).